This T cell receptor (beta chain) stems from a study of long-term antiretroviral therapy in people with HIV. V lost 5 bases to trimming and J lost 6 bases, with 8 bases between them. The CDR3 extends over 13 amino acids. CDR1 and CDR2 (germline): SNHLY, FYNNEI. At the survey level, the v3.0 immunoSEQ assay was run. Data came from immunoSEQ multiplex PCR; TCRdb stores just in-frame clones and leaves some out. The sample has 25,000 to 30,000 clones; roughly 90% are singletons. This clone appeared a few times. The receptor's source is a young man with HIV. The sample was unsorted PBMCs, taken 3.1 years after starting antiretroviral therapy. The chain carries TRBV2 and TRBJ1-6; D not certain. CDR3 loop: CASSWTANSPLHF. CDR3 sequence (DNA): TGTGCCAGCAGTTGGACGGCTAATTCACCCCTCCACTTT.